This TCR beta chain was sequenced for a study of cytomegalovirus exposure and HLA in healthy donors. The J segment lost 8 bases and the V segment lost 6 bases, leaving 10 bases of the junction unmatched. Germline V CDR1 and CDR2: MNHEY, SMNVEV (reference sequence). The CDR3 has 14 amino acids. Using immunoSEQ multiplex PCR, the repertoire was profiled, and TCRdb retains in-frame clones only, with some absent. The sample yields roughly 200,000 clones, 80% to 85% seen once. The chain joins TRBV27 to TRBJ1-2; 9 bases agree with TRBD1. The origin of this receptor is a woman under 30 in good health and CMV-seropositive. Sequencing used PBMCs. CDR3 loop: CASRPGGQGGGYTF. The CDR3 region has the DNA TGTGCCAGCAGGCCAGGGGGACAGGGTGGGGGCTACACCTTC.